The 10 T cell receptor beta chains in this list originate from one sample, sequenced in a study of blood T cell repertoires in COVID-19. Sequenced by immunoSEQ multiplex PCR; TCRdb stores in-frame clones only, minus some. Of around 97,000 clones in the sample, approximately 90% were seen once. Source material: peripheral blood. The source is a man aged 50-59 years in a cohort sampled during active COVID-19.

In this sample, this clone turned up once. The V call is TRBV7-2, the J call TRBJ1-3, with 7 nucleotides matching TRBD1. The V and J ends lost 4 bases and 0 bases, in that order; junction bases with no gene match: 12. The CDR3 extends over 18 amino acids. The germline gives CDR1 SGHTA, CDR2 FQGNSA. Written as DNA, the CDR3 is TGTGCCAGCAGCTCCGGGGGTTGGGGACAGCACTCTGGAAACACCATATATTTT. Translation gives CASSSGGWGQHSGNTIYF.

J is TRBJ1-1 and V is TRBV19, with 7 bases fitting TRBD1. Germline CDR1 reads LNHDA; CDR2 reads SQIVND (reference sequence). The CDR3 is 16 residues long. With 6 bases clipped from V and 0 bases from J, the junction kept 10 bases outside the gene matches. CDR3 sequence (DNA): TGTGCCAGTAGCCGACAGGGCCCGACAATGAACACTGAAGCTTTCTTT. It is translated as CASSRQGPTMNTEAFF.

The chain has TRBV6-1 and TRBJ1-2; tentatively, D is TRBD1 (5 bases). The CDR3 length is 14 residues. The V end was cut by 0 bases, the J end by 2 bases, with 7 bases between. Germline-derived CDR1 and CDR2 are MNHNS and SASEGT. The CDR3 spells CASSEAGGNYGYTF. The CDR3 bases are TGTGCCAGCAGTGAAGCGGGGGGGAACTATGGCTACACCTTC.

This clone is large (0.1 to 1%) by share. Other nucleotide sequences in the sample specify the same CDR3. The V gene is TRBV5-1, the J gene TRBJ2-2, with D unresolved. The V end lost 1 base, the J end lost 2 bases, and 6 bases lay between the germline ends. This CDR3 is built from 14 residues. Germline loops: CDR1 SGHRS, CDR2 YFSETQ. The CDR3 loop is CASSLTGNTGELFF. CDR3 sequence (DNA): TGCGCCAGCAGCTTGACGGGTAACACCGGGGAGCTGTTTTTT. Combining the CDR3 with reference TRBV5-1 and TRBJ2-2 gives the whole variable domain KAGVTQTPRYLIKTRGQQVTLSCSPISGHRSVSWYQQTPGQGLQFLFEYFSETQRNKGNFPGRFSGRQFSNSRSEMNVSTLELGDSALYLCASSLTGNTGELFFGEGSRLTVL.

The rearrangement links TRBV5-4 to TRBJ2-5; TRBD1 matches at 8 bases. V trimming: 5 bases; J trimming: 7 bases; junction bases outside the gene matches: 4. Germline values: CDR1 SGHNT, CDR2 YYREEE (reference sequence). The CDR3 is made up of 12 amino acids. In DNA form, the CDR3 reads TGTGCCAGCAGACAGGGGGTGGGGACCCAGTACTTC. Residues: CASRQGVGTQYF.

The chain has TRBV24-1 and TRBJ2-3; TRBD2 matches 9 bases. With V trimmed by 1 base and J by 1 base, 2 bases remained unmatched. This CDR3 spans 16 amino acids. Germline CDR1 is KGHDR and CDR2 is SFDVKD. The CDR3 loop reads CATSDFAGGGTDTQYF. In DNA form, the CDR3 reads TGTGCCACCAGTGATTTTGCGGGGGGGGGCACAGATACGCAGTATTTT.

This chain links TRBV19 with TRBJ1-3; D is uncertain. V was clipped by 8 bases and J by 7 bases, with 21 bases between them. Germline lookup yields CDR1 LNHDA and CDR2 SQIVND (reference sequence). The CDR3 runs to 15 residues. The CDR3 sequence: CASGWFGGNKNTIYF. DNA of the CDR3: TGTGCCAGTGGATGGTTCGGCGGAAACAAGAACACCATATATTTT.

The chain couples TRBV2 to TRBJ1-6, with D possibly TRBD1 on 6 matching bases. Germline V gene lookup returns CDR1 SNHLY and CDR2 FYNNEI. The CDR3 spans 15 residues. V lost 5 bases and J lost 5, with 13 bases in between. CDR3 sequence: CASSTGRVNNSPLHF. DNA for the CDR3: TGTGCCAGCAGTACAGGGAGAGTCAATAATTCACCCCTCCACTTT.

The chain carries TRBV2 and TRBJ1-2; D is uncertain. The V end was cut by 5 bases, the J end by 7 bases, with 8 bases between. In germline, CDR1 is SNHLY, CDR2 FYNNEI. This CDR3 comprises 11 residues. CDR3 loop: CASSRIGGYTF. Here the CDR3 DNA reads TGTGCCAGCAGTCGAATCGGTGGCTACACCTTC.

The chain employs TRBV9 and TRBJ2-7; no clear D. Germline V gene data show CDR1 as SGDLS and CDR2 as YYNGEE. Trimming pared 0 bases from V and 3 bases from J, leaving 10 bases between. The CDR3 loop spans 14 amino acids. CDR3 amino acids: CASSVGLSGYEQYF. CDR3 sequence (DNA): TGTGCCAGCAGCGTAGGATTATCAGGCTACGAGCAGTACTTC. Full variable domain (missing parts from reference TRBV9 and TRBJ2-7): DSGVTQTPKHLITATGQRVTLRCSPRSGDLSVYWYQQSLDQGLQFLIQYYNGEERAKGNILERFSAQQFPDLHSELNLSSLELGDSALYFCASSVGLSGYEQYFGPGTRLTVT.